This T cell receptor beta chain stems from a study of blood T cell repertoires in COVID-19. About the study: Sources were T cells, B-cell-depleted T cells, or PBMCs; the material itself was cDNA or gDNA.

As processed by the authors: For nucleated cells, counts were estimated from reference gene primer amplification. Profiled with immunoSEQ multiplex PCR; TCRdb holds only in-frame clones, not every one. V and J calls and clone size are copied from that table; D and trimming were computed from the DNA. The sample lists some 90,000 clones, over 75% occurring once. This clone was seen repeatedly, ten times or more. In the same sample, other DNA sequences code for this CDR3. The CDR3 spans 15 residues. Germline V gives CDR1 SGHNT, CDR2 YYREEE (reference sequence). Trimming stripped 0 bases from V and 0 bases from J, with 10 bases between.

V is TRBV5-4 and J is TRBJ2-7; perhaps TRBD1 as D (6 bases). Sequenced input: peripheral blood. This receptor was identified in a man aged 55-75 years with acute or convalescent COVID-19. The CDR3 region is CASSLEQGSSYEQYF. In nucleotides, the CDR3 is TGTGCCAGCAGCTTGGAGCAGGGGTCCTCCTACGAGCAGTACTTC.